This T cell receptor beta chain was identified during a study of technical replicates of blood from a handful of donors. CDR1 and CDR2 (germline): SGDLS, YYNGEE. Between the trimmed V and J ends, which lost 3 bases and 7 bases, there was a span of 16 bases. The CDR3 has 15 residues. Generated by immunoSEQ multiplex PCR, the TCRdb table keeps only in-frame clones and is missing some. The table includes about 83,000 clones, 92% detected once. The chain links TRBV9 to TRBJ2-2; D not resolved. The sequence was collected from a human donor in good health. The sample consisted of T cells isolated from PBMCs. CDR3: CASSAPSRPGGELFF. For the CDR3, the DNA is TGTGCCAGCAGCGCTCCTTCTCGCCCGGGCGGGGAGCTGTTTTTT. Full variable domain (missing parts from reference TRBV9 and TRBJ2-2): DSGVTQTPKHLITATGQRVTLRCSPRSGDLSVYWYQQSLDQGLQFLIQYYNGEERAKGNILERFSAQQFPDLHSELNLSSLELGDSALYFCASSAPSRPGGELFFGEGSRLTVL.